A single sample gave rise to the 15 T cell receptor beta chains below, sequenced in a study of T cell clones after liver transplantation. Sequencing was performed with immunoSEQ multiplex PCR; in TCRdb, only in-frame clones are kept and a portion is missing. The table records tens of thousands of clones, 90% of them present only once. The sample here was CD4+ T cells from blood, taken before liver transplant. Every receptor here comes from a human donor who received a liver transplant.

This rearrangement joins TRBV27 to TRBJ2-7; TRBD2 matches at 10 bases. CDR3 length: 16 amino acids. The V segment lost 2 bases and the J segment 5 bases; nucleotides outside the gene matches: 9. The germline gives CDR1 MNHEY, CDR2 SMNVEV (reference sequence). In DNA form, the CDR3 reads TGTGCCAGCAGTTTAAGAAGCGGGAGGGCCTCAAACGAGCAGTACTTC. As protein: CASSLRSGRASNEQYF.

The V gene is TRBV15, the J gene TRBJ2-7, with D perhaps matching TRBD1 (6 bases). This CDR3 contains 15 residues. Trimming stripped 5 bases from V and 4 bases from J, with 18 bases between. Germline V gives CDR1 LNHNV, CDR2 YYDKDF (reference sequence). CDR3 bases: TGTGCCACCAGCGATCGGGCCAGGGGCTCTTACGAGCAGTACTTC. This translates into CATSDRARGSYEQYF.

This clone was seen only once. The chain recombines TRBV2 with TRBJ1-4; TRBD1 is a possible D gene (6 bases). This CDR3 region has 14 residues. CDR1 is SNHLY, CDR2 FYNNEI, per germline. Trimming removed 6 bases from V and 6 bases from J, with 14 bases in between. The CDR3 here is CASSKSEGDEKLFF. The CDR3 DNA reads TGTGCCAGCAGCAAGTCGGAGGGGGATGAAAAACTGTTTTTT.

The CDR3 DNA sequence: TGTGCCACCAGCAGAGGGGTACTAGCGCAGTCCTACGAGCAGTACTTC. Amino acid sequence: CATSRGVLAQSYEQYF. This sequence joins TRBV15 and TRBJ2-7, with 7 bases identical to TRBD2. CDR1 is LNHNV and CDR2 is YYDKDF in the germline V gene (reference sequence). This CDR3 is 16 amino acids long. Trimming removed 1 base from V and 1 base from J; junction bases left unmatched: 7.

The V gene is TRBV7-5, the J gene TRBJ2-7. TRBV7-5 is a documented pseudogene. The CDR3 spans 14 residues. The CDR3 loop reads CARSLVRGLDEQYF. The CDR3 nucleotides read TGTGCCAGAAGCTTAGTCCGGGGCCTGGACGAGCAGTACTTC.

The rearrangement joins TRBV5-1 to TRBJ1-1; TRBD1 matches 7 bases. This CDR3 is built from 15 residues. Germline loops: CDR1 SGHRS, CDR2 YFSETQ. Losses at the gene ends were 4 bases for V and 0 bases for J; bases not matched to a gene: 6. As DNA, the CDR3 is TGCGCCAGCAGCGTACGACAGGGCCTGAACACTGAAGCTTTCTTT. Protein: CASSVRQGLNTEAFF.

The J gene is TRBJ2-7, the V gene TRBV18; 7 positions match TRBD1. Trimming took 5 bases from V and 3 from J; bases not matched to a gene: 7. This CDR3 spans 14 amino acids. The germline gives CDR1 KGHSH, CDR2 LQKENI. CDR3: CASSRTGSFYEQYF. The CDR3 nucleotides read TGTGCCAGCTCAAGGACAGGATCTTTCTACGAGCAGTACTTC.

The V call is TRBV10-3, the J call TRBJ2-5, with 12 bases that match TRBD2. Germline V lookup: CDR1 ENHRY, CDR2 SYGVKD. The CDR3 is 13 residues long. The CDR3 loop reads CAASGRADETQYF. The DNA of the CDR3 is TGTGCAGCTAGCGGGAGGGCAGATGAGACCCAGTACTTC.

The rearrangement links TRBV27 to TRBJ2-3; D remains unclear. The CDR3 covers 14 residues. In germline, CDR1 is MNHEY, CDR2 SMNVEV (reference sequence). Trimming removed 8 bases from V and 2 bases from J, with 14 bases in between. The CDR3 reads CASGSQRFTDTQYF. In DNA form, the CDR3 reads TGTGCCAGCGGCAGTCAGAGGTTCACAGATACGCAGTATTTT.

This rearrangement joins TRBV28 to TRBJ1-1; D is unresolved. The V end was cut by 6 bases, the J end by 0 bases, with 17 bases between. Germline V lookup: CDR1 MDHEN, CDR2 SYDVKM. This CDR3 is 16 amino acids long. The CDR3 bases are TGTGCCAGCAGGCCCTCAGGATCGAGAATGAACACTGAAGCTTTCTTT. Protein: CASRPSGSRMNTEAFF. Together with reference TRBV28 and TRBJ1-1, the CDR3 gives the full variable domain: DVKVTQSSRYLVKRTGEKVFLECVQDMDHENMFWYRQDPGLGLRLIYFSYDVKMKEKGDIPEGYSVSREKKERFSLILESASTNQTSMYLCASRPSGSRMNTEAFFGQGTRLTVV.

The V gene is TRBV2, the J gene TRBJ2-6, with 10 positions matching TRBD1. CDR1 is SNHLY, CDR2 FYNNEI, per germline. The CDR3 has 16 residues. V gave up 8 bases and J gave up 0 bases; unmatched junction bases: 4. This CDR3 reads CASYRDRGSGANVLTF. The CDR3 DNA is TGTGCCAGCTACCGGGACAGGGGCTCTGGGGCCAACGTCCTGACTTTC.

V is TRBV7-8 and J is TRBJ1-1, with D maybe TRBD1 (5 bases). The CDR3 extends over 14 amino acids. Trimming pared 4 bases from V and 4 bases from J, leaving 13 bases between. Germline values: CDR1 SGHVS, CDR2 FQNEAQ. CDR3 in amino acids: CASSSRWGRTEAFF. The CDR3 nucleotides are TGTGCCAGCAGCTCCAGGTGGGGCCGCACTGAAGCTTTCTTT.

The J gene is TRBJ2-7, the V gene TRBV21-1; the DNA was not used to check the table's D call, TRBD1. TRBV21-1 is shown as a pseudogene. The CDR3 totals 16 residues. The DNA of the CDR3 is TGTGCCAGCAGCAAATGTGGGGCAGGGTTTCCCTACGAGCAGTACTTC. It is translated as CASSKCGAGFPYEQYF.

There are a few counts of this clone. The chain carries TRBV15 and TRBJ2-2, with D perhaps matching TRBD1 or TRBD2 (5 bases each). V was clipped by 1 base and J by 7 bases, with 7 bases between them. Germline V gene lookup returns CDR1 LNHNV and CDR2 YYDKDF (reference sequence). This CDR3 has 13 amino acids. This CDR3 reads CATSRGDGGELFF. The CDR3 DNA sequence: TGTGCCACCAGCAGAGGGGACGGCGGGGAGCTGTTTTTT. Full variable domain (rest looked up from reference TRBV15 and TRBJ2-2): DAMVIQNPRYQVTQFGKPVTLSCSQTLNHNVMYWYQQKSSQAPKLLFHYYDKDFNNEADTPDNFQSRRPNTSFCFLDIRSPGLGDTAMYLCATSRGDGGELFFGEGSRLTVL.

The chain recombines TRBV30 with TRBJ1-2; TRBD1 is a possible D gene (6 bases). The germline gives CDR1 GTSNPN, CDR2 SVGIG (reference sequence). The germline V and J ends were trimmed by 2 bases and 4 bases, with 11 bases remaining between them. The CDR3 consists of 13 residues. CDR3 DNA: TGTGCCTGGAGTACGGGGGCAGGCTATGGCTACACCTTC. Residues: CAWSTGAGYGYTF.